Here is one T cell receptor beta chain with its context. This clone's antigen is unknown. The record has no base qualities; no much larger clone is one base away. The data were taken from a study of T cell responses to AZD1222 COVID-19 vaccine (TCRdb year 2021). Describing the broader study: AZD1222 recipients with second doses at about 4 weeks or about 12 weeks were pooled, because spike-specific TCR depth and breadth did not differ between schedules. Trial participants were enrolled by age into 18-55, 56-69 and 70-plus year subgroups, with around 150, 28 and 57 TCR-sequenced participants respectively. TCR sequencing covered more than 230 trial participants: roughly 200 given two doses of AZD1222 and approximately 26 given two doses of MenACWY control vaccine. The paper as a whole reports these results and caveats: A significant rise in spike-specific TCR breadth and depth was observed after two AZD1222 doses relative to day 0 and relative to MenACWY recipients. The 56-69-year group was small, and its depth increase did not reach significance, likely because of low power. Reportedly, close to half of the unique spike-specific TCRs recognized epitopes lying outside the regions that are mutated in the B.1.351 and B.1.1.7 variants. Conclusions about previously exposed vaccinees were limited because only six AZD1222 recipients were SARS-CoV-2 seropositive at baseline. Participants were mostly white British, with more females than males. The authors suggested clonal diversity may have been underestimated. Because no day 14 peak-response samples were available, repertoires were characterized only after the peak T cell response. CD4 TCRs associated with the vaccine covered the entire spike protein, and the dominant responses were in regions 160-218 and 743-854.

Read against the paper, the sample's time point label means: baseline before first vaccination. The vaccinee samples were drawn from two UK trials, COV001 and COV002, one of which was a single-blind randomized controlled phase 2/3 trial testing AZD1222 (ChAdOx1 nCoV-19) in healthy adults. Trial participant PBMC samples were collected at day 0 and day 28 after the second dose for TCRbeta chain sequencing. The CDR3 regions of human TCRbeta chains were analyzed by immunosequencing. On the study's bioinformatics: TCRs in the repertoires were matched against a reference library of SARS-CoV-2-specific TCRs that had been generated with the MIRA antigen-specificity platform. Breadth was defined as the fraction of unique TCRs that were SARS-CoV-2-associated. Depth was defined as the fraction of total T cells that were SARS-CoV-2-associated. Using the MIRA data, each spike-specific TCR was assigned both to the spike region to which the TCR was reactive and to a CD4 or CD8 class. Log10-transformed breadth and depth values were compared by one-way ANOVA with Sidak's multiple comparisons tests. What TCRdb holds here is the immuneACCESS table cut down to in-frame rearrangements. Part of the clones is not present; checked against another copy, under half of the missing clones reflect an unresolved V gene, and the others are unexplained. V, J and clone size were drawn from that table, and D and trimming were deduced from the DNA. This sample has about 110,000 clones in its table, and 70% to 90% of those were observed once. The top ten hold less than 3.5% of the sample.

In the germline V gene, CDR1 corresponds to SGHVS and CDR2 to FQNEAQ. V lost 3 bases and J lost 7 bases, and the count of bases not matched to a germline gene is 14. Including cysteine and phenylalanine, the CDR3 has 18 amino acids. The only DNA kept is the CDR3, 54 bases in frame from the first base. The clonotype was recovered from an adult in good health. Sequenced material: peripheral blood, taken on day 0 of AZD1222 vaccination. The chain employs TRBV7-8 and TRBJ2-2; the central 10 bases match TRBD2. The DNA is as follows: TGTGCCAGCAGCTTGAAAAGAGCGGGAGGGACCTCTGACGGGGAGCTGTTTTTT. Its product reads: CASSLKRAGGTSDGELFF.